This passage covers 26 T cell receptor beta chains from one sample sequenced in a study of early T cells in non-severe SARS-CoV-2 infection (dated by TCRdb to about 2021). Library construction relied on 5' RACE. TCRdb lists the instrument as NextSeq 500. TCRdb itself trimmed the public reads at Q25 with fastp, ran MiXCR and retained productive beta chains. Here each entry gathers all rows of one CDR3 protein and keeps the most common genes and DNA. This sample lists about 71,000 distinct CDR3 sequences; around 12% were detected once. Around 2.8% of the sample rests with the top ten. The source material was whole blood, sampled at baseline. Receptors were obtained from an adult who was a healthcare worker with PCR-confirmed SARS-CoV-2 infection or an uninfected control (not recorded which).

As regards this clonotype: A read error may account for a junction end that differs from germline. V gene TRBV2 combines with J gene TRBJ2-3, with TRBD1 identical over 10 bases. The CDR3 extends over 15 amino acids. Germline values: CDR1 SNHLY, CDR2 FYNNEI. CDR3 amino acids: CVSSDDRGRGDTQYF. In DNA, the CDR3 is TGTGTCAGCAGCGACGACAGGGGGCGCGGAGATACGCAGTATTTT. Based on the CDR3 plus reference TRBV2 and TRBJ2-3, the full variable domain is EPEVTQTPSHQVTQMGQEVILRCVPISNHLYFYWYRQILGQKVEFLVSFYNNEISEKSEIFDDQFSVERPDGSNFTLKIRSTKLEDSAMYFCVSSDDRGRGDTQYFGPGTRLTVL.

This clonotype was observed a few times. Relative to the germline gene, one junction end is altered; a read error may explain this. V is TRBV11-2 and J is TRBJ2-1; D possibly corresponds to TRBD2 (7 bases). This CDR3 has 13 amino acids. Per germline, CDR1 SGHAT and CDR2 FQNNGV. CDR3 bases: TGTGCCAGCAGCAACCGTCGTGGCGGGGGCGTACTCTTC. Protein: CASSNRRGGGVLF.

The rearrangement uses TRBV11-2 and TRBJ2-7; the match to TRBD1 covers 9 bases. Trimming took 1 base from V and 2 from J; bases not matched to a gene: 3. The length of the CDR3 is 15 residues. Germline V gene sequence: CDR1 SGHAT, CDR2 FQNNGV. CDR3 region: CASSLGGTGTYEQYF. The CDR3 nucleotides read TGTGCCAGCAGCTTAGGGGGGACAGGGACCTACGAGCAGTACTTC.

The chain couples TRBV7-2 to TRBJ2-3; TRBD2 is a possible D gene (5 bases). Trimming left V 1 base short and J 2 bases short, with 13 bases between. Germline CDR1 is SGHTA and CDR2 is FQGNSA. The CDR3 has 16 amino acids. CDR3 loop: CASSLGRTWHTDTQYF. The CDR3 bases are TGTGCCAGCAGCTTAGGGAGGACTTGGCACACAGATACGCAGTATTTT.

The CDR3 region has the DNA TGTGCCAGCAGTTCGAGCTCTGGAAACACCATATATTTT. Translated: CASSSSSGNTIYF. The J gene is TRBJ1-3, the V gene TRBV12-3 or TRBV12-4; no clear D gene. The CDR3 is 13 amino acids. V lost 4 bases, J lost 0 bases, and 4 bases lay in between.

This clonotype was seen more than once but under ten times. J is TRBJ2-7 and V is TRBV5-5; the D gene is possibly TRBD2 (5 bases). Trimming pared 0 bases from V and 2 bases from J, leaving 9 bases between. CDR1 SGHKS and CDR2 YYEKEE come from the germline V gene (reference sequence). The CDR3 covers 14 residues. CDR3 nucleotide sequence: TGTGCCAGCAGCTTGGCGGGGTTAGCCTACGAGCAGTACTTC. Its protein product is CASSLAGLAYEQYF.

This clonotype has only a few counts. The gene calls are TRBV7-3 and TRBJ1-1; D is uncertain. The CDR3 is 13 residues long. Germline V gene lookup returns CDR1 SGHTA and CDR2 FQGTGA. V gave up 6 bases and J gave up 0 bases, with 8 bases separating them. The CDR3 region has the DNA TGTGCCAGCAGGCTTCGGCTGAACACTGAAGCTTTCTTT. It specifies CASRLRLNTEAFF.

The gene calls are TRBV28 and TRBJ2-5; D is ambiguous. Germline V lookup: CDR1 MDHEN, CDR2 SYDVKM. The CDR3 is 12 residues long. V lost 2 bases and J 5 bases, leaving 6 bases between the germline ends. Written as DNA, the CDR3 is TGTGCCAGCAGTTTAGGGTGGGAGACCCAGTACTTC. It codes for CASSLGWETQYF.

This clonotype was detected ten times or more. The chain couples TRBV5-1 to TRBJ2-5, with TRBD2 as a possible D gene (5 bases). Trimming stripped 1 base from V and 1 base from J, with 5 bases between. CDR1 is SGHRS, CDR2 YFSETQ, per germline. This CDR3 contains 13 residues. The CDR3 bases are TGCGCCAGCAGCTTGCGGGGCCAAGAGACCCAGTACTTC. Translating it yields CASSLRGQETQYF.

This clonotype was picked up a small number of times. The rearrangement links TRBV29-1 to TRBJ2-5; D might be TRBD1 (6 bases). Germline lookup yields CDR1 SQVTM and CDR2 ANQGSEA. V was cut by 4 bases and J by 3 bases, with 6 bases left in between. This CDR3 has 11 amino acids. The CDR3: CSVGDKETQYF. CDR3 in DNA: TGCAGCGTTGGGGACAAAGAGACCCAGTACTTC.

The rearrangement uses TRBV5-1 and TRBJ2-1, with 10 bases fitting TRBD2. Germline trimming cut 1 base from V and 5 bases from J; bases unmatched to any gene: 3. The V gene's germline CDR1 is SGHRS and CDR2 YFSETQ. The CDR3 loop spans 15 amino acids. CDR3 amino acids: CASSLLSGGDNEQFF. The CDR3 bases are TGCGCCAGCAGCTTGTTAAGCGGGGGGGACAATGAGCAGTTCTTC. Drawing the rest from reference TRBV5-1 and TRBJ2-1, the complete variable domain is KAGVTQTPRYLIKTRGQQVTLSCSPISGHRSVSWYQQTPGQGLQFLFEYFSETQRNKGNFPGRFSGRQFSNSRSEMNVSTLELGDSALYLCASSLLSGGDNEQFFGPGTRLTVL.

The chain carries TRBV7-2 and TRBJ1-2; TRBD1 agrees at 10 bases. This CDR3 is 15 amino acids long. Germline V gene data show CDR1 as SGHTA and CDR2 as FQGNSA. Losses at the gene ends were 5 bases for V and 6 bases for J; bases not matched to a gene: 9. CDR3 region: CASSPRGQGIHGYTF. CDR3 nucleotides: TGTGCCAGCAGCCCGAGGGGACAGGGGATACATGGCTACACCTTC.

This clonotype has a handful of counts. J is TRBJ2-1 and V is TRBV2; no reliable D call. Germline CDR1 is SNHLY and CDR2 is FYNNEI. Trimming left V 4 bases short and J 6 bases short, with 16 bases between. This CDR3 comprises 15 residues. CDR3 sequence: CASSGQPPPFNEQFF. For the CDR3, the DNA is TGTGCCAGCAGTGGGCAGCCACCACCCTTCAATGAGCAGTTCTTC.

The chain is built from TRBV11-2 and TRBJ1-2, with D unclear. Trimming cost V 4 bases and J 6 bases, with 9 bases left between them. This CDR3 has 12 amino acids. Germline CDR1 is SGHAT and CDR2 is FQNNGV. The CDR3 nucleotides are TGTGCCAGCAGCTACGCCGGCGATGGCTACACCTTC. Amino acid sequence: CASSYAGDGYTF.

This chain connects TRBV5-5 to TRBJ2-2; D remains ambiguous. V was trimmed by 3 bases and J by 0 bases, leaving 18 bases between them. CDR1 SGHKS and CDR2 YYEKEE come from the germline V gene (reference sequence). CDR3 size: 18 residues. CDR3 sequence reads: CASSSPLIQNANTGELFF. In DNA form, the CDR3 reads TGTGCCAGCAGCTCTCCTTTAATACAGAACGCGAACACCGGGGAGCTGTTTTTT.

The chain links TRBV3-1 to TRBJ1-3; no firm D call. The V gene lost 4 bases and the J gene lost 5 bases, with 12 bases spanning the gap. This CDR3 region has 14 residues. Germline values: CDR1 LGHDT, CDR2 YNNKEL (reference sequence). In nucleotides, the CDR3 is TGTGCCAGCAGCCCGACCCTAGCACGAAACACCATATATTTT. It translates to CASSPTLARNTIYF.

This clonotype was recorded a few times. The chain joins TRBV6-2 or TRBV6-3 to TRBJ2-5; D is unresolved. The CDR3 runs to 13 residues. The germline gives CDR1 MNHEY, CDR2 SVGEGT. V lost 6 bases, J lost 0 bases, and 8 bases lay in between. This CDR3 is CASSHGDQETQYF. CDR3 DNA sequence: TGTGCCAGCAGCCACGGAGACCAAGAGACCCAGTACTTC.

This clonotype was observed a handful of times. The rearrangement joins TRBV4-1 to TRBJ1-5; TRBD1 is a possible D gene (5 bases). CDR1 is MGHRA and CDR2 is YSYEKL in the germline V gene. The CDR3 extends over 15 amino acids. V was pared by 0 bases and J by 5 bases, with 11 bases between. CDR3 bases: TGCGCCAGCAGCCAAGATGAGGGGTACCATCAGCCCCAGCATTTT. It encodes CASSQDEGYHQPQHF.

V usage is TRBV28 and J usage is TRBJ2-7; D is unresolved. This CDR3 comprises 13 residues. CDR1 and CDR2 (germline): MDHEN, SYDVKM. V was shortened by 3 bases and J by 1 base, with 7 bases between the two germline ends. CDR3 coding DNA: TGTGCCAGCAGTTTCCAGCAATCCTACGAGCAGTACTTC. Amino acids: CASSFQQSYEQYF. The full variable domain, with the rest looked up from reference TRBV28 and TRBJ2-7, is DVKVTQSSRYLVKRTGEKVFLECVQDMDHENMFWYRQDPGLGLRLIYFSYDVKMKEKGDIPEGYSVSREKKERFSLILESASTNQTSMYLCASSFQQSYEQYFGPGTRLTVT.

The sample holds a few counts of this clonotype. The V and J genes are TRBV28 and TRBJ2-7; no reliable D call. Germline V CDR1 and CDR2: MDHEN, SYDVKM. There are 11 residues in the CDR3. V lost 6 bases and J lost 4, with 7 bases in between. As DNA, the CDR3 is TGTGCCAGCAGAGGGAAATACGAGCAGTACTTC. It encodes CASRGKYEQYF. Full variable domain (outside the CDR3, taken from reference TRBV28 and TRBJ2-7): DVKVTQSSRYLVKRTGEKVFLECVQDMDHENMFWYRQDPGLGLRLIYFSYDVKMKEKGDIPEGYSVSREKKERFSLILESASTNQTSMYLCASRGKYEQYFGPGTRLTVT.

Only a few counts were recorded for this clonotype. V and J are TRBV4-2 and TRBJ1-1, with TRBD1 as a possible D gene (5 bases). In germline, CDR1 is LGHNA, CDR2 YNFKEQ. The CDR3 has 15 residues. The ends were cut back, 4 bases at V and 1 base at J, with 13 bases in the middle. DNA for the CDR3: TGTGCCAGCAGCCCAGGGAGGGATCCGAACACTGAAGCTTTCTTT. It is translated as CASSPGRDPNTEAFF.

This clonotype has only a few counts. The V call is TRBV28, the J call TRBJ2-5, with a possible D match to TRBD2 (6 bases). The length of the CDR3 is 15 residues. Germline CDR1 is MDHEN and CDR2 is SYDVKM. V lost 4 bases, J lost 9 bases, and 21 bases lay in between. In nucleotides, the CDR3 is TGTGCCAGCAGTTATTCCGGGACTCGTTCCTGGTCCCAGTACTTC. As protein: CASSYSGTRSWSQYF.

This clonotype was observed a handful of times. The J gene is TRBJ2-1, the V gene TRBV4-3, with D possibly TRBD1 on 6 matching bases. The CDR3 spans 16 residues. The V gene lost 4 bases and the J gene lost 8 bases, with 21 bases spanning the gap. Germline CDR1 LGHNA, CDR2 YSLEER. The CDR3 loop is CASSLIGEGGKDEQFF. CDR3 in DNA: TGCGCCAGCAGCCTAATAGGGGAAGGGGGAAAGGATGAGCAGTTCTTC.

A few counts support this clonotype. V gene TRBV4-1 combines with J gene TRBJ2-1; D gene uncertain. CDR1 and CDR2 from the germline V gene are MGHRA and YSYEKL. The CDR3 has 17 amino acids. V was shortened by 3 bases and J by 7 bases, with 22 bases between the two germline ends. The CDR3 reads CASSQSLGSLGNNEQFF. CDR3 nucleotide sequence: TGCGCCAGCAGCCAGTCCCTGGGCTCCCTGGGGAATAATGAGCAGTTCTTC.

This clonotype has at least ten counts. The gene calls are TRBV2 and TRBJ2-5, with a weak D call TRBD1 (6 bases). V shed 6 bases and J shed 5 bases, with 7 bases lying between them. From germline, CDR1 is SNHLY and CDR2 FYNNEI. This CDR3 is built from 11 residues. The CDR3 DNA follows: TGTGCCAGCAGCCAGGGGGAGACCCAGTACTTC. This translates into CASSQGETQYF.

This chain uses TRBV5-6 with TRBJ1-5, with a possible D match to TRBD1 (5 bases). The CDR3 has 14 residues. CDR1 is SGHDT and CDR2 is YYEEEE in the germline V gene. V shed 6 bases and J shed 2 bases, with 12 bases lying between them. The CDR3 here is CASNRRGGNQPQHF. The CDR3, as DNA: TGTGCCAGCAACAGGCGAGGCGGCAATCAGCCCCAGCATTTT. Based on the CDR3 plus reference TRBV5-6 and TRBJ1-5, the full variable domain is DAGVTQSPTHLIKTRGQQVTLRCSPKSGHDTVSWYQQALGQGPQFIFQYYEEEERQRGNFPDRFSGHQFPNYSSELNVNALLLGDSALYLCASNRRGGNQPQHFGDGTRLSIL.